This paragraph covers one T cell receptor (beta chain) sequence. The antigen is not known. Libraries were prepared by immunoSEQ multiplex PCR; TCRdb keeps only in-frame clonotypes and omits some of them. The sample holds 350,000 to 400,000 clones, approximately 91% seen once. This sample was taken from a study of Ad26.COV2.S vaccination and SARS-CoV-2 variants. Study-wide background: Recipients of Ad26.COV2.S got it intramuscularly, once or twice 56 days apart. Notes on the study in general: An underestimation of total T cell responses may have resulted from the TCR breadth and depth analyses. Participants given vaccine showed non-spike TCR breadth similar to that of placebo recipients.

Treatment noted: some 20 received Ad26.COV2.S at low or high dose, single or two shots; 5 received placebo; per-sample allocation not given. Specimen acquisition occurred on day 63 following the initial vaccine or placebo injection. Adults aged 18-55 years in Boston included the donor. Trimming took off 0 bases at V and 7 bases at J, with 5 bases between the two ends. The CDR3 sequence is 13 residues long. CDR1 and CDR2 from the germline V gene are SGDLS and YYNGEE. The source was peripheral blood, collected in a trial of Ad26.COV2.S vaccine versus placebo. The V call is TRBV9, the J call TRBJ1-6; D is unclear. The clonotype originates from a person between 18 and 65 years old who received the Ad26.COV2.S COVID-19 vaccine or a placebo. As DNA, the CDR3 is TGTGCCAGCAGCGTAGAGGAGAATTCACCCCTCCACTTT. This translates into CASSVEENSPLHF.